This T cell receptor (beta chain) comes out of a study of OX40 agonist ivuxolimab in advanced cancers. Study results and caveats: In the 0.1 to 3.0 mg/kg range, CD4+ and CD8+ blood T cells had expanded clonally by week 6. Low normalized clonal expansion also occurred in some nonresponding patients.

Trimming removed 0 bases from V and 0 bases from J, with 7 bases in between. CDR3 length: 15 amino acids. Germline V lookup: CDR1 LNHDA, CDR2 SQIVND (reference sequence). Regarding this clone: Its target is unknown.

The protocol was immunoSEQ multiplex PCR, while the TCRdb copy is restricted to in-frame clones and leaves out a portion. Of some 60,000 clones listed, 85% to 90% are singletons. The clonotype originates from an adult with an advanced solid tumor such as melanoma, head and neck, liver or kidney cancer. V usage is TRBV19 and J usage is TRBJ2-3; possible D gene TRBD1, 5 bases. The sample consisted of CD4+ or CD8+ T cells sorted from blood, taken in a trial of the OX40 agonist ivuxolimab. The CDR3 nucleotides read TGTGCCAGTAGTATAGATAGGGGTAGCACAGATACGCAGTATTTT. Its translation is CASSIDRGSTDTQYF.